This T cell receptor beta chain was sequenced for a study of cytomegalovirus exposure and HLA in healthy donors. CDR1 and CDR2 from the germline V gene are MNHEY and SVGAGI. Trimming removed 1 base from V and 5 bases from J, with 6 bases in between. This CDR3 region has 13 residues. Researchers ran the PCR with 60 Vbeta and 13 Jbeta primers. Some clones are missing from TCRdb's copy, which holds only in-frame ones; the method was immunoSEQ multiplex PCR. This table lists 20,000 to 25,000 clones. Broader study findings: Reports showed the classifier diagnosing cytomegalovirus status with high specificity and sensitivity. Roughly uniform depth of sequencing across donors was assumed in presence/absence analyses.

A remark on this clone: Its specificity is unknown.

Source material: PBMCs. The clonotype was recovered from a male donor in good health and CMV-seropositive. The chain carries TRBV6-5 and TRBJ2-1; D is perhaps TRBD1 (6 bases). The CDR3 bases are TGTGCCAGCAGTTACTACAGGGACAATGAGCAGTTCTTC. This codes for CASSYYRDNEQFF.